Listed below are T cell receptor beta chains from one sample, sequenced in a study of T cell responses to AZD1222 COVID-19 vaccine. Clones were read by immunoSEQ multiplex PCR, and TCRdb kept only the in-frame ones, dropping some. The sample carries fewer than 200,000 clones, around 90% recorded once. The material was peripheral blood, obtained on day 0 of AZD1222 vaccination. The receptors were sampled from an adult in good health. Both conserved end residues are part of each CDR3. Fields, in order: J gene, clone size, D gene, CDR3 length, V gene, CDR3 protein, CDR3 DNA. The D gene is left open where the match is weak. Rows give clone size only sometimes, using once, few, many, or a class for an expanded clone.

j_call: TRBJ1-6
clone_size: NA
d_call: NA
cdr3_length: 13
v_call: TRBV30
cdr3_aa: CAWSVQGVSPLHF
cdr3_nt: TGTGCCTGGAGTGTACAAGGGGTCTCACCCCTCCACTTT

j_call: TRBJ2-7
clone_size: once
d_call: NA
cdr3_length: 13
v_call: TRBV6-5
cdr3_aa: CASNRRGPYEQYF
cdr3_nt: TGTGCCAGCAATCGGAGGGGCCCCTACGAGCAGTACTTC

j_call: TRBJ1-2
clone_size: NA
d_call: NA
cdr3_length: 12
v_call: TRBV28
cdr3_aa: CASSLQNYGYTF
cdr3_nt: TGTGCCAGCAGTTTACAGAACTATGGCTACACCTTC

j_call: TRBJ2-7
clone_size: NA
d_call: TRBD1
cdr3_length: 14
v_call: TRBV28
cdr3_aa: CASSRTGPTYEQYF
cdr3_nt: TGTGCCAGCAGCCGGACAGGCCCTACCTACGAGCAGTACTTC

j_call: TRBJ2-7
clone_size: NA
d_call: TRBD2
cdr3_length: 16
v_call: TRBV10-2
cdr3_aa: CASRRTSGGVSYEQYF
cdr3_nt: TGCGCCAGCAGAAGGACTAGCGGGGGCGTCTCCTACGAGCAGTACTTC

j_call: TRBJ2-5
clone_size: NA
d_call: TRBD2
cdr3_length: 16
v_call: TRBV7-7
cdr3_aa: CASSPGTSGGQETQYF
cdr3_nt: TGTGCTAGCAGCCCAGGGACTAGCGGGGGCCAAGAGACCCAGTACTTC

j_call: TRBJ1-6
clone_size: NA
d_call: TRBD1
cdr3_length: 14
v_call: TRBV30
cdr3_aa: CAWTPRGRDSPLHF
cdr3_nt: TGTGCCTGGACGCCCAGGGGGAGGGATTCACCCCTCCACTTT

j_call: TRBJ2-1
clone_size: NA
d_call: NA
cdr3_length: 13
v_call: TRBV2
cdr3_aa: CASGGARYNEQFF
cdr3_nt: TGTGCCAGCGGGGGGGCGCGATACAATGAGCAGTTCTTC

j_call: TRBJ1-2
clone_size: NA
d_call: NA
cdr3_length: 16
v_call: TRBV19
cdr3_aa: CASSIELSRPPYGYTF
cdr3_nt: TGTGCCAGTAGTATAGAACTTTCCAGGCCTCCCTATGGCTACACCTTC

j_call: TRBJ2-1
clone_size: NA
d_call: TRBD2
cdr3_length: 14
v_call: TRBV3-1/TRBV3-2
cdr3_aa: CASSQGLAGVKQFF
cdr3_nt: TGTGCCAGCAGCCAAGGACTAGCGGGAGTAAAACAGTTCTTC

j_call: TRBJ1-4
clone_size: once
d_call: TRBD1
cdr3_length: 12
v_call: TRBV28
cdr3_aa: CASTTGGEKLFF
cdr3_nt: TGTGCCAGCACAACAGGGGGAGAAAAACTGTTTTTT

j_call: TRBJ1-3
clone_size: few
d_call: NA
cdr3_length: 17
v_call: TRBV19
cdr3_aa: CASRTGQFAFSGNTIYF
cdr3_nt: TGTGCCAGTAGAACTGGACAGTTTGCCTTCTCTGGAAACACCATATATTTT

j_call: TRBJ2-7
clone_size: NA
d_call: NA
cdr3_length: 12
v_call: TRBV29-1
cdr3_aa: CSVPRGVDEQYF
cdr3_nt: TGCAGCGTTCCCAGGGGAGTGGACGAGCAGTACTTC

j_call: TRBJ2-1
clone_size: once
d_call: NA
cdr3_length: 12
v_call: TRBV27
cdr3_aa: CASGRGYNEQFF
cdr3_nt: TGTGCCTCCGGGCGGGGCTACAATGAGCAGTTCTTC

j_call: TRBJ2-1
clone_size: NA
d_call: TRBD2
cdr3_length: 15
v_call: TRBV10-2
cdr3_aa: CASSERLAGYNEQFF
cdr3_nt: TGCGCCAGCAGTGAGAGGCTAGCGGGGTACAATGAGCAGTTCTTC

j_call: TRBJ2-1
clone_size: NA
d_call: TRBD1
cdr3_length: 13
v_call: TRBV5-4
cdr3_aa: CASSLEGAGEQFF
cdr3_nt: TGTGCCAGCAGCTTGGAGGGGGCAGGTGAGCAGTTCTTC

j_call: TRBJ2-7
clone_size: NA
d_call: TRBD2
cdr3_length: 16
v_call: TRBV5-1
cdr3_aa: CASSQIGLAASYEQYF
cdr3_nt: TGCGCCAGCAGCCAAATAGGACTAGCGGCCTCCTACGAGCAGTACTTC

j_call: TRBJ1-2
clone_size: NA
d_call: NA
cdr3_length: 13
v_call: TRBV19
cdr3_aa: CASEKQGNYGYTF
cdr3_nt: TGTGCCAGCGAGAAGCAGGGAAACTATGGCTACACCTTC

j_call: TRBJ2-3
clone_size: NA
d_call: NA
cdr3_length: 16
v_call: TRBV11-2
cdr3_aa: CASSLVGGGGTDTQYF
cdr3_nt: TGTGCCAGCAGCTTAGTAGGGGGTGGGGGCACAGATACGCAGTATTTT

j_call: TRBJ2-7
clone_size: NA
d_call: TRBD1
cdr3_length: 15
v_call: TRBV6-5
cdr3_aa: CASSYLGQGANEQYF
cdr3_nt: TGTGCCAGCAGTTACTTAGGACAGGGGGCGAACGAGCAGTACTTC

j_call: TRBJ2-2
clone_size: NA
d_call: TRBD1
cdr3_length: 15
v_call: TRBV27
cdr3_aa: CASSQRQGANGELFF
cdr3_nt: TGTGCCAGCAGCCAAAGACAGGGGGCAAACGGGGAGCTGTTTTTT

j_call: TRBJ1-5
clone_size: NA
d_call: NA
cdr3_length: 16
v_call: TRBV10-3
cdr3_aa: CAISPTPSIGNQPQHF
cdr3_nt: TGTGCCATCTCCCCAACTCCGTCGATTGGGAATCAGCCCCAGCATTTT

j_call: TRBJ2-3
clone_size: NA
d_call: TRBD2
cdr3_length: 17
v_call: TRBV4-1
cdr3_aa: CASSQDPTSGDKDTQYF
cdr3_nt: TGCGCCAGCAGCCAAGATCCGACTAGCGGTGACAAAGATACGCAGTATTTT

j_call: TRBJ1-1
clone_size: NA
d_call: NA
cdr3_length: 13
v_call: TRBV6-5
cdr3_aa: CATSREGNTEAFF
cdr3_nt: TGTGCCACCTCGCGGGAGGGCAACACTGAAGCTTTCTTT

j_call: TRBJ2-7
clone_size: NA
d_call: NA
cdr3_length: 15
v_call: TRBV7-9
cdr3_aa: CASSSGQKSSYEQYF
cdr3_nt: TGTGCCAGCAGCTCCGGACAGAAGAGCTCCTACGAGCAGTACTTC

j_call: TRBJ2-3
clone_size: NA
d_call: NA
cdr3_length: 15
v_call: TRBV6-6
cdr3_aa: CASSYSSPGTDTQYF
cdr3_nt: TGTGCCAGCAGTTACTCTTCCCCGGGCACAGATACGCAGTATTTT

j_call: TRBJ2-1
clone_size: NA
d_call: TRBD2
cdr3_length: 20
v_call: TRBV7-6
cdr3_aa: CASSSTLGTSGRAPYNEQFF
cdr3_nt: TGTGCCAGCAGCTCGACACTCGGGACTAGCGGGAGGGCCCCCTACAATGAGCAGTTCTTC

j_call: TRBJ2-7
clone_size: NA
d_call: TRBD2
cdr3_length: 16
v_call: TRBV10-3
cdr3_aa: CAISESILRGRDEQYF
cdr3_nt: TGTGCCATCAGTGAGTCGATTTTGCGGGGGAGGGACGAGCAGTACTTC

j_call: TRBJ2-1
clone_size: NA
d_call: TRBD2
cdr3_length: 16
v_call: TRBV7-8
cdr3_aa: CASSRRLAGDYNEQFF
cdr3_nt: TGTGCCAGCAGCCGCAGACTAGCGGGAGACTACAATGAGCAGTTCTTC

j_call: TRBJ1-5
clone_size: NA
d_call: NA
cdr3_length: 15
v_call: TRBV5-1
cdr3_aa: CASSLEGGRNQPQHF
cdr3_nt: TGCGCCAGCAGCTTGGAGGGGGGGAGGAATCAGCCCCAGCATTTT

j_call: TRBJ1-4
clone_size: NA
d_call: NA
cdr3_length: 15
v_call: TRBV19
cdr3_aa: CASSNPGATNEKLFF
cdr3_nt: TGTGCCAGTAGTAACCCCGGGGCAACTAATGAAAAACTGTTTTTT

j_call: TRBJ2-5
clone_size: NA
d_call: NA
cdr3_length: 14
v_call: TRBV19
cdr3_aa: CASSIQGGVETQYF
cdr3_nt: TGTGCCAGTAGTATACAGGGCGGTGTGGAGACCCAGTACTTC

j_call: TRBJ2-7
clone_size: NA
d_call: NA
cdr3_length: 16
v_call: TRBV5-1
cdr3_aa: CASSFSTGTEPYEQYF
cdr3_nt: TGCGCCAGCAGCTTCTCTACCGGGACGGAGCCCTACGAGCAGTACTTC

j_call: TRBJ1-4
clone_size: NA
d_call: NA
cdr3_length: 14
v_call: TRBV2
cdr3_aa: CASILILTNEKLFF
cdr3_nt: TGTGCCAGCATCCTGATATTGACTAATGAAAAACTGTTTTTT

j_call: TRBJ2-7
clone_size: once
d_call: NA
cdr3_length: 12
v_call: TRBV3-1/TRBV3-2
cdr3_aa: CASSQELARQYF
cdr3_nt: TGTGCCAGCAGCCAAGAACTGGCTCGGCAGTACTTC

j_call: TRBJ1-2
clone_size: NA
d_call: TRBD1
cdr3_length: 16
v_call: TRBV6-1
cdr3_aa: CASSEEAETGSYGYTF
cdr3_nt: TGTGCCAGCAGTGAAGAAGCCGAGACAGGGAGCTATGGCTACACCTTC

j_call: TRBJ1-3
clone_size: NA
d_call: TRBD1
cdr3_length: 16
v_call: TRBV5-1
cdr3_aa: CASSLNGQGFGNTIYF
cdr3_nt: TGCGCCAGCAGCTTGAATGGACAGGGCTTTGGAAACACCATATATTTT

j_call: TRBJ1-1
clone_size: NA
d_call: NA
cdr3_length: 13
v_call: TRBV6-4
cdr3_aa: CASSYDTGTEAFF
cdr3_nt: TGTGCCAGCAGTTACGACACGGGAACTGAAGCTTTCTTT

j_call: TRBJ1-4
clone_size: NA
d_call: NA
cdr3_length: 16
v_call: TRBV11-1
cdr3_aa: CASSFGQTTTNEKLFF
cdr3_nt: TGTGCCAGCAGCTTTGGGCAGACAACAACTAATGAAAAACTGTTTTTT

j_call: TRBJ2-7
clone_size: NA
d_call: NA
cdr3_length: 15
v_call: TRBV11-2
cdr3_aa: CASSLGRGVTYEQYF
cdr3_nt: TGTGCCAGCAGCTTGGGCAGGGGGGTGACCTACGAGCAGTACTTC

j_call: TRBJ1-5
clone_size: NA
d_call: TRBD1
cdr3_length: 15
v_call: TRBV11-3
cdr3_aa: CASTLKDRGIQPQHF
cdr3_nt: TGTGCCAGCACCTTGAAGGACAGGGGTATACAGCCCCAGCATTTT

j_call: TRBJ1-1
clone_size: NA
d_call: NA
cdr3_length: 14
v_call: TRBV27
cdr3_aa: CASRPKWENTEAFF
cdr3_nt: TGTGCCAGCAGACCCAAGTGGGAGAACACTGAAGCTTTCTTT

j_call: TRBJ2-7
clone_size: few
d_call: NA
cdr3_length: 14
v_call: TRBV27
cdr3_aa: CASSWGLSSYEQYF
cdr3_nt: TGTGCCTCCAGTTGGGGGCTAAGCTCCTACGAGCAGTACTTC

j_call: TRBJ2-5
clone_size: NA
d_call: NA
cdr3_length: 10
v_call: TRBV20-1
cdr3_aa: CSEGGAAQYF
cdr3_nt: TGCAGTGAGGGGGGGGCGGCCCAGTACTTC

j_call: TRBJ2-2
clone_size: once
d_call: TRBD1
cdr3_length: 15
v_call: TRBV10-3
cdr3_aa: CAISVRDRNTGELFF
cdr3_nt: TGTGCCATCAGTGTCCGGGACAGGAACACCGGGGAGCTGTTTTTT

j_call: TRBJ1-1
clone_size: few
d_call: NA
cdr3_length: 13
v_call: TRBV7-9
cdr3_aa: CASSAQGNTEAFF
cdr3_nt: TGTGCCAGCAGCGCACAGGGGAACACTGAAGCTTTCTTT

j_call: TRBJ1-4
clone_size: once
d_call: NA
cdr3_length: 12
v_call: TRBV18
cdr3_aa: CASSPQGRGLFF
cdr3_nt: TGTGCCAGCTCACCACAAGGGAGGGGTCTGTTTTTT

j_call: TRBJ2-7
clone_size: NA
d_call: TRBD2
cdr3_length: 18
v_call: TRBV5-1
cdr3_aa: CASSLGLAGGFFSYEQYF
cdr3_nt: TGCGCCAGCAGCTTGGGACTAGCGGGGGGTTTCTTTTCCTACGAGCAGTACTTC

j_call: TRBJ1-6
clone_size: NA
d_call: NA
cdr3_length: 18
v_call: TRBV19
cdr3_aa: CASTQGGGSSHGSAPLHF
cdr3_nt: TGTGCCAGTACTCAAGGCGGGGGGTCAAGTCATGGTAGTGCACCCCTCCACTTT

j_call: TRBJ1-4
clone_size: NA
d_call: NA
cdr3_length: 14
v_call: TRBV19
cdr3_aa: CASSIDRVNEKLFF
cdr3_nt: TGTGCCAGTAGTATTGATCGGGTAAATGAAAAACTGTTTTTT

j_call: TRBJ2-1
clone_size: few
d_call: TRBD2
cdr3_length: 15
v_call: TRBV6-2/TRBV6-3
cdr3_aa: CASSSSGSSYNEQFF
cdr3_nt: TGTGCCAGCAGTTCTAGCGGGAGCTCCTACAATGAGCAGTTCTTC

j_call: TRBJ2-1
clone_size: NA
d_call: NA
cdr3_length: 18
v_call: TRBV2
cdr3_aa: CASSEARTVLLSYNEQFF
cdr3_nt: TGTGCCAGCAGTGAAGCTAGGACCGTGCTACTTTCCTACAATGAGCAGTTCTTC

j_call: TRBJ2-5
clone_size: NA
d_call: NA
cdr3_length: 15
v_call: TRBV24-1
cdr3_aa: CATSQSPPRQETQYF
cdr3_nt: TGTGCCACCAGTCAATCCCCCCCGAGGCAAGAGACCCAGTACTTC

j_call: TRBJ2-2
clone_size: NA
d_call: TRBD2
cdr3_length: 16
v_call: TRBV7-6
cdr3_aa: CASSLVRGGATGELFF
cdr3_nt: TGTGCCAGCAGCTTAGTCCGCGGGGGGGCCACCGGGGAGCTGTTTTTT

j_call: TRBJ1-1
clone_size: NA
d_call: NA
cdr3_length: 14
v_call: TRBV9
cdr3_aa: CASSVVDRNTEAFF
cdr3_nt: TGTGCCAGCAGCGTAGTAGACAGGAACACTGAAGCTTTCTTT

j_call: TRBJ2-2
clone_size: NA
d_call: NA
cdr3_length: 15
v_call: TRBV7-7
cdr3_aa: CASSPDREGTGELFF
cdr3_nt: TGTGCTAGCAGCCCGGACAGGGAGGGCACCGGGGAGCTGTTTTTT

j_call: TRBJ2-1
clone_size: NA
d_call: NA
cdr3_length: 14
v_call: TRBV5-4
cdr3_aa: CASSFPAAYNEQFF
cdr3_nt: TGTGCCAGCAGCTTTCCAGCGGCCTACAATGAGCAGTTCTTC